The 9 T cell receptor beta chains in this list originate from one sample, sequenced in a study of PD-1 blockade in mismatch repair-deficient tumors. TCRdb keeps only in-frame clones here, not all; method: immunoSEQ multiplex PCR. Altogether approximately 37,000 clones are present, about 85% being singletons, with the ten largest covering around 3.9%. This specimen consisted of peripheral blood, obtained less than 95 weeks after starting pembrolizumab. These TCRs come from an adult with mismatch repair-deficient cancer.

The chain links TRBV27 to TRBJ2-5, with 9 bases lining up with TRBD1. CDR3 length: 16 residues. Germline V gene data show CDR1 as MNHEY and CDR2 as SMNVEV (reference sequence). Unmatched junction bases numbered 6, after V lost 1 base and J lost 3 bases. This chain's CDR3 is CASSLFTGGSEETQYF. In DNA form, the CDR3 reads TGTGCCAGCAGTTTATTCACAGGGGGCTCCGAAGAGACCCAGTACTTC.

The V gene is TRBV4-1, the J gene TRBJ2-1; TRBD2 matches at 9 bases. CDR3 size: 15 residues. Germline CDR1 and CDR2: MGHRA and YSYEKL. V was pared by 6 bases and J by 5 bases, with 8 bases of the junction left unmatched. The CDR3 reads CASRKWREGDNEQFF. In nucleotides, the CDR3 is TGCGCCAGCAGAAAATGGCGGGAGGGGGACAATGAGCAGTTCTTC.

V is TRBV5-8 and J is TRBJ2-5, with 8 bases aligning to TRBD2. V lost 4 bases to trimming and J lost 4 bases; unmatched junction nucleotides: 9. This CDR3 contains 15 residues. Per germline, CDR1 SGHTS and CDR2 YDEGEE. CDR3: CASSRSGSGGETQYF. The CDR3 coding sequence is TGTGCCAGCAGCCGGAGCGGGAGTGGCGGAGAGACCCAGTACTTC.

The chain joins TRBV7-3 to TRBJ2-1; the match to TRBD2 covers 9 bases. The V segment lost 5 bases and the J segment 4 bases; nucleotides outside the gene matches: 6. The CDR3 extends over 15 amino acids. From germline, CDR1 is SGHTA and CDR2 FQGTGA. The CDR3 reads CASSPREGIYNEQFF. In nucleotides, the CDR3 is TGTGCCAGCAGCCCGCGGGAGGGAATATACAATGAGCAGTTCTTC.

The chain couples TRBV6-1 to TRBJ1-1; D unclear. V was pared by 6 bases and J by 3 bases, with 11 bases between. Germline V gene data show CDR1 as MNHNS and CDR2 as SASEGT. This CDR3 contains 13 residues. CDR3 DNA sequence: TGTGCCAGCAGCTTGTCCAAAGACACTGAAGCTTTCTTT. Amino acids: CASSLSKDTEAFF.

The chain couples TRBV7-9 to TRBJ2-2; D might be TRBD2 (5 bases). Trimming left V 5 bases short and J 6 bases short, with 13 bases between. The germline CDR1 and CDR2 sequences are SEHNR and FQNEAQ (reference sequence). This CDR3 is 14 amino acids long. The CDR3 is CASSPTGYPGELFF. The CDR3 DNA is TGTGCCAGCAGCCCGACGGGATACCCCGGGGAGCTGTTTTTT.

This chain uses TRBV27 with TRBJ2-6; D unclear. CDR3 length: 13 amino acids. Trimming pared 3 bases from V and 4 bases from J, leaving 4 bases between. From germline, CDR1 is MNHEY and CDR2 SMNVEV (reference sequence). The CDR3 sequence is CASSFSGANVLTF. In nucleotides, the CDR3 is TGTGCCAGCAGTTTTTCCGGGGCCAACGTCCTGACTTTC.

As DNA, the CDR3 is TGTGCCAGCAGCTTGCTGGGGTCCAATCAGCCCCAGCATTTT. The encoded protein is CASSLLGSNQPQHF. The rearrangement joins TRBV7-9 to TRBJ1-5; D gene unclear. CDR3 size: 14 residues. V was trimmed by 3 bases and J by 3 bases, leaving 9 bases between them. Per the germline V gene, CDR1 is SEHNR and CDR2 is FQNEAQ (reference sequence).

The chain employs TRBV5-1 and TRBJ2-1; 8 nucleotides agree with TRBD1. V trimming: 4 bases; J trimming: 6 bases; junction bases outside the gene matches: 12. The CDR3 is 16 amino acids. Germline V gene lookup returns CDR1 SGHRS and CDR2 YFSETQ. Written as DNA, the CDR3 is TGCGCCAGCAGCACGAACTACCAGGGGGCAGGCAATGAGCAGTTCTTC. Encoded protein: CASSTNYQGAGNEQFF. Full variable domain (rest looked up from reference TRBV5-1 and TRBJ2-1): KAGVTQTPRYLIKTRGQQVTLSCSPISGHRSVSWYQQTPGQGLQFLFEYFSETQRNKGNFPGRFSGRQFSNSRSEMNVSTLELGDSALYLCASSTNYQGAGNEQFFGPGTRLTVL.